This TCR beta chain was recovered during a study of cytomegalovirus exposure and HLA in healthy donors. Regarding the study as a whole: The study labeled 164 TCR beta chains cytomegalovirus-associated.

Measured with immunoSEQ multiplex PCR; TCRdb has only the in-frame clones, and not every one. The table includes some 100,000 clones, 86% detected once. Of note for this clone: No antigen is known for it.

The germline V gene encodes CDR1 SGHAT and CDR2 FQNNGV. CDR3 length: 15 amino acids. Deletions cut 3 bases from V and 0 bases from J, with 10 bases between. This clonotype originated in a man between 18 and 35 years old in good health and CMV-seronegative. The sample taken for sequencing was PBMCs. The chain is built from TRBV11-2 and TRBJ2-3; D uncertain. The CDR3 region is CASSFSVSSTDTQYF. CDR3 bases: TGTGCCAGCAGCTTCAGCGTTTCTAGCACAGATACGCAGTATTTT.